The 5 T cell receptor beta chains below were found in one sample sequenced in a study of blood T cells in healthy people across ages. Primers used in a second PCR of about 6 to 12 cycles were a sample-barcoded 5' primer and a J-beta primer mix. Each CDR3 protein is one row after TCRdb ran MiXCR on the 5' RACE reads. The table records 1.5 million to 2 million distinct CDR3 sequences, about two fifths of them present only once. The material sequenced was blood. These receptors were collected from a human donor in good health.

A few counts support this clonotype. This may be a read error: a much more frequent sequence differs by one nucleotide. This chain links TRBV6-2 or TRBV6-3 with TRBJ2-7; D could derive from TRBD1 or TRBD2 (5 bases each). Trimming pared 6 bases from V and 3 bases from J, leaving 9 bases between. CDR1 and CDR2 (germline): MNHEY, SVGEGT. This CDR3 region has 12 residues. In DNA form, the CDR3 reads TGTGCCAGCAGCGGGGCCCTCTACGAGCAGTACTTC. Its protein is CASSGALYEQYF.

This sequence joins TRBV7-2 and TRBJ1-2, with 10 bases fitting TRBD1. Trimming cost V 3 bases and J 8 bases; bases outside gene matches: 15. The CDR3 sequence is 17 residues long. CDR1 and CDR2 (germline): SGHTA, FQGNSA. The CDR3, as DNA: TGTGCCAGCAGCTTCAAAATCCGGGACAGGGGTTCGAGCGGCTACACCTTC. Protein: CASSFKIRDRGSSGYTF.

The chain uses TRBV6-4 and TRBJ2-1, with TRBD1 matching 8 bases. After removal of 5 bases from V and 5 bases from J, the junction contained 14 bases not matched to a gene. Germline V CDR1 and CDR2: MRHNA, SNTAGT. The CDR3 is 17 amino acids. The CDR3 bases are TGTGCCAGCAGTCGAAACCTCAGGGGGCGCGAGCACAATGAGCAGTTCTTC. This codes for CASSRNLRGREHNEQFF.

As concerns this clonotype: Its ends do not fully match the called genes, so a read error is possible. The chain recombines TRBV4-2 with TRBJ2-7; 12 positions agree with TRBD2. Looked up from germline, CDR1 is LGHNA and CDR2 is YNFKEQ. The CDR3 contains 16 residues. The CDR3, as DNA: TGTGCCAGCAGCCAAGGGACTAGCGGGGAGTCCTATGAGCAGTACTTC. It specifies CASSQGTSGESYEQYF.

This clonotype was seen a few times. The rearrangement links TRBV7-9 to TRBJ2-7; 7 positions match TRBD1. The V gene end was trimmed by 5 bases and the J gene end by 1 base; junction bases not matched to a gene: 14. In germline, CDR1 is SEHNR, CDR2 FQNEAQ (reference sequence). CDR3 length equals 17 residues. For the CDR3, the DNA is TGTGCCAGCAGCCCCTCCCCTGACAGGGCTAGTTCCTACGAGCAGTACTTC. Its translation: CASSPSPDRASSYEQYF.